The 9 T cell receptor beta chains reported below all come from one sample, sequenced in a study of blood T cell repertoires in COVID-19. Profiling relied on immunoSEQ multiplex PCR, and the TCRdb table lists in-frame clones only, not all of them. Altogether under 500,000 clones are present, 87% being singletons, with the ten largest covering approximately 2%. The sample consisted of PBMCs or T cells enriched from blood (not recorded which). The receptors come from a young woman with acute COVID-19.

This clone appeared a few times. The chain is built from TRBV5-1 and TRBJ1-1; D uncertain. This CDR3 is 14 amino acids long. Trimming stripped 4 bases from V and 0 bases from J, with 10 bases between. The germline V gene has CDR1 SGHRS and CDR2 YFSETQ. The CDR3 loop reads CASSLDGMNTEAFF. CDR3 coding DNA: TGCGCCAGCAGCCTGGACGGTATGAACACTGAAGCTTTCTTT.

V gene TRBV27 combines with J gene TRBJ1-3; a weak D match, TRBD1 (5 bases). Per germline, CDR1 MNHEY and CDR2 SMNVEV (reference sequence). V was pared by 4 bases and J by 0 bases, with 13 bases between. The CDR3 is 16 residues long. In DNA, the CDR3 is TGTGCCAGCAGTTCCCGGGACGGGAGCTCTGGAAACACCATATATTTT. Translated: CASSSRDGSSGNTIYF.

The rearrangement uses TRBV4-3 and TRBJ1-4; TRBD1 aligns across 7 bases. The CDR3 runs 16 residues. V lost 3 bases, J lost 0 bases, and 4 bases stayed unmatched. The germline CDR1 and CDR2 sequences are LGHNA and YSLEER. CDR3 sequence reads: CASSHSRGATNEKLFF. For the CDR3, the DNA is TGCGCCAGCAGCCACAGCAGGGGGGCAACTAATGAAAAACTGTTTTTT.

The chain employs TRBV5-1 and TRBJ1-2; 7 bases fit TRBD1. The CDR3 runs to 13 residues. Germline CDR1 is SGHRS and CDR2 is YFSETQ. J lost 5 bases, V lost 3 bases, and 4 bases had no gene match. The CDR3 nucleotides are TGCGCCAGCAGCTCGCCGACAGGGTATGGCTACACCTTC. Translated: CASSSPTGYGYTF. The variable domain in full, completed from reference TRBV5-1 and TRBJ1-2, reads KAGVTQTPRYLIKTRGQQVTLSCSPISGHRSVSWYQQTPGQGLQFLFEYFSETQRNKGNFPGRFSGRQFSNSRSEMNVSTLELGDSALYLCASSSPTGYGYTFGSGTRLTVV.

The chain recombines TRBV5-6 with TRBJ2-5; 11 bases align to TRBD2. Germline V lookup: CDR1 SGHDT, CDR2 YYEEEE. The CDR3 runs to 17 residues. J lost 5 bases, V lost 0 bases, and 9 bases had no gene match. The CDR3 spells CASSLALIAGGRETQYF. CDR3 DNA: TGTGCCAGCAGCTTGGCCCTTATAGCGGGAGGGAGGGAGACCCAGTACTTC.

This clone turned up a few times. This chain links TRBV12-3 or TRBV12-4 with TRBJ1-2; D is unclear. Trimming cost V 1 base and J 5 bases, with 5 bases left between them. The CDR3 spans 12 residues. CDR3 in amino acids: CASSLGHYGYTF. In nucleotides, the CDR3 is TGTGCCAGCAGTTTAGGTCATTATGGCTACACCTTC.

The gene calls are TRBV25-1 and TRBJ2-2, with D possibly being TRBD2 (5 bases). The V end lost 4 bases, the J end lost 5 bases, and 11 bases lay between the germline ends. There are 14 residues in the CDR3. The V gene's germline CDR1 is MGHDK and CDR2 SYGVNS. The CDR3: CASSVYGETGELFF. CDR3 sequence (DNA): TGTGCCAGCAGTGTATACGGGGAGACCGGGGAGCTGTTTTTT.

The chain couples TRBV10-2 to TRBJ2-1; TRBD2 is a possible D gene (6 bases). The CDR3 loop spans 14 amino acids. Germline V gene data show CDR1 as WSHSY and CDR2 as SAAADI. The V end lost 9 bases, the J end lost 4 bases, and 16 bases lay between the germline ends. CDR3 nucleotide sequence: TGCGCCAGTAACTTGGCGGGGACTTACAATGAGCAGTTCTTC. Translated: CASNLAGTYNEQFF.

This clone came up once. This chain joins TRBV5-1 and TRBJ2-5, with TRBD2 matching over 8 bases. The CDR3 totals 14 residues. Germline V gene lookup returns CDR1 SGHRS and CDR2 YFSETQ. V shed 3 bases and J 5 bases; nucleotides not matched to a gene: 6. CDR3 residues: CASSSGGARETQYF. Here the CDR3 DNA reads TGCGCCAGCAGCTCCGGGGGGGCCAGGGAGACCCAGTACTTC. Filled out from reference TRBV5-1 and TRBJ2-5, the complete variable domain reads KAGVTQTPRYLIKTRGQQVTLSCSPISGHRSVSWYQQTPGQGLQFLFEYFSETQRNKGNFPGRFSGRQFSNSRSEMNVSTLELGDSALYLCASSSGGARETQYFGPGTRLLVL.